This TCR beta chain comes out of a study of cytomegalovirus exposure and HLA in healthy donors. A multiplex PCR was run with 60 Vbeta primers and 13 Jbeta primers. The data were produced by immunoSEQ multiplex PCR, yet TCRdb's version contains in-frame clones alone and is incomplete. The sample has under 200,000 clones; around two thirds are singletons. The V and J ends lost 3 bases and 6 bases, in that order; junction bases with no gene match: 9. The CDR3 is 16 amino acids. Looked up from germline, CDR1 is SGHVS and CDR2 is FNYEAQ. Study outcomes and limitations: Rarity held for most TCR sequences, but there were some public TCRs that occurred in many donors.

It was healthy bone marrow donors who served as donors. This clone turned up a few times. Its antigen is as yet unknown. Source material: PBMCs. The sequence was obtained from a man in his forties or fifties in good health and CMV-seronegative. The rearrangement joins TRBV7-6 to TRBJ2-1, with 9 bases matching TRBD2. CDR3 loop: CASSFSSGIVGNEQFF. CDR3 bases: TGTGCCAGCAGCTTTTCTAGCGGGATAGTTGGCAATGAGCAGTTCTTC.